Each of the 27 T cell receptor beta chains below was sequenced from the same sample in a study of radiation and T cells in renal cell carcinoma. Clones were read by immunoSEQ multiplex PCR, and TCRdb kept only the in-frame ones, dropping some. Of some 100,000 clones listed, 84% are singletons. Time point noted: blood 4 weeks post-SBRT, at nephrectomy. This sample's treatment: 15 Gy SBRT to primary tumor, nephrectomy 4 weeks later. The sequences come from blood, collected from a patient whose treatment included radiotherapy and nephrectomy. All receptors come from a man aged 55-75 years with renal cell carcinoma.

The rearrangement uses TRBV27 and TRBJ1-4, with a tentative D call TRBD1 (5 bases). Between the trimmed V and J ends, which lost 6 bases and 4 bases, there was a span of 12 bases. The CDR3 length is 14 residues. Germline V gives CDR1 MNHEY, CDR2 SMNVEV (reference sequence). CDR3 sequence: CASSRSGVNEKLFF. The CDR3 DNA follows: TGTGCCAGCAGCCGCTCGGGGGTTAATGAAAAACTGTTTTTT. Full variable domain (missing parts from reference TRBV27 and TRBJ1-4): EAQVTQNPRYLITVTGKKLTVTCSQNMNHEYMSWYRQDPGLGLRQIYYSMNVEVTDKGDVPEGYKVSRKEKRNFPLILESPSPNQTSLYFCASSRSGVNEKLFFGSGTQLSVL.

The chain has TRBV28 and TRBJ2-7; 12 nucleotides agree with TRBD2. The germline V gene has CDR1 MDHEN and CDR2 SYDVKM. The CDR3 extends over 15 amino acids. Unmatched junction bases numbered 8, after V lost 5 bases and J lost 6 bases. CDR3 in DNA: TGTGCCAGCAGTGACCTAGCGGGAGGGCGTTTCGAGCAGTACTTC. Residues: CASSDLAGGRFEQYF. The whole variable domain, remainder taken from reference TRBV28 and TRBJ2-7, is DVKVTQSSRYLVKRTGEKVFLECVQDMDHENMFWYRQDPGLGLRLIYFSYDVKMKEKGDIPEGYSVSREKKERFSLILESASTNQTSMYLCASSDLAGGRFEQYFGPGTRLTVT.

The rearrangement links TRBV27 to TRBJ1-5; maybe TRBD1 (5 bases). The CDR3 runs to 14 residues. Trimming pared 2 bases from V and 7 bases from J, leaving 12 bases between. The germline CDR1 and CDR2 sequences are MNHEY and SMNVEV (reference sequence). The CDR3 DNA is TGTGCCAGCAGTTTAGGGCAGGGCGGACAGCCCCAGCATTTT. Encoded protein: CASSLGQGGQPQHF.

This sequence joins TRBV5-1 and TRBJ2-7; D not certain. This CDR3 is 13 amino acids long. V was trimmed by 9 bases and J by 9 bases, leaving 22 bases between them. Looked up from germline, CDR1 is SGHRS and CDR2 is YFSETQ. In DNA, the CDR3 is TGCGCCAACCCCAATTTTTGGGAACCGCGGCAGTACTTC. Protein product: CANPNFWEPRQYF.

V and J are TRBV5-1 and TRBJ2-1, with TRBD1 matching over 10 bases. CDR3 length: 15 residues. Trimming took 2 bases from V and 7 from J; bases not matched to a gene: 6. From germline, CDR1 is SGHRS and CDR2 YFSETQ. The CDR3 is CASSFRQGARNEQFF. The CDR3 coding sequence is TGCGCCAGCAGCTTCCGACAGGGGGCGAGAAATGAGCAGTTCTTC.

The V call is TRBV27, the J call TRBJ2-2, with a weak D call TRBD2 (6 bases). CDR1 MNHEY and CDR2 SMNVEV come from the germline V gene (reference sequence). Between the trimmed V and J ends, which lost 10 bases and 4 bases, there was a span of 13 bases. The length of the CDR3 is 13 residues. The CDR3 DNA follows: TGTGCCACGAGGAGGGGTCGCACCGGGGAGCTGTTTTTT. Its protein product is CATRRGRTGELFF.

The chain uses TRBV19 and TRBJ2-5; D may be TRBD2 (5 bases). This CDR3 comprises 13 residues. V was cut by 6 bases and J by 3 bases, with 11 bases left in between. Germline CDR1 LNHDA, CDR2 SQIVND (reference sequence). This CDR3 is CASRMDGEETQYF. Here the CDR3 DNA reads TGTGCCAGTAGGATGGACGGGGAAGAGACCCAGTACTTC. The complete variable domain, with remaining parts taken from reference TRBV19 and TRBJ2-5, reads DGGITQSPKYLFRKEGQNVTLSCEQNLNHDAMYWYRQDPGQGLRLIYYSQIVNDFQKGDIAEGYSVSREKKESFPLTVTSAQKNPTAFYLCASRMDGEETQYFGPGTRLLVL.

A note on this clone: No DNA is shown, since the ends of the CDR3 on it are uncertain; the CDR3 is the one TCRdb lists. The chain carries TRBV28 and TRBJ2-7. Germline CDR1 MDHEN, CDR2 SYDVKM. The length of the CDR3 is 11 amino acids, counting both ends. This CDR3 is CASSFGPGIYF.

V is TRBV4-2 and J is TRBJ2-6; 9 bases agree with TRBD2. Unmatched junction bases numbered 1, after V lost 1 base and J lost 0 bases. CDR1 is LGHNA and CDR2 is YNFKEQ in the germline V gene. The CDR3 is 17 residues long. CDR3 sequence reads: CASSQGTSASGANVLTF. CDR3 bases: TGTGCCAGCAGCCAAGGGACTAGCGCCTCTGGGGCCAACGTCCTGACTTTC.

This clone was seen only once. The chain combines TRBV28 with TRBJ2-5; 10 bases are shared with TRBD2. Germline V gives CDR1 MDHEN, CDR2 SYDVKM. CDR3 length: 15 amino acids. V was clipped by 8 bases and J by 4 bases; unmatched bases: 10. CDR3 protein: CASVSRSGRIETQYF. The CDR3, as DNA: TGTGCCAGCGTTAGCCGTAGCGGGAGGATAGAGACCCAGTACTTC.

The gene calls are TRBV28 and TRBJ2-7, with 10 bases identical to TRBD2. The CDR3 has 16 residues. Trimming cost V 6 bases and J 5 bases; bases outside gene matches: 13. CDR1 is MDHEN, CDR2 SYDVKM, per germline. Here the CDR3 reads CASSQLAGRPPHEQYF. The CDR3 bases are TGTGCCAGCAGCCAACTAGCGGGGCGCCCCCCCCACGAGCAGTACTTC.

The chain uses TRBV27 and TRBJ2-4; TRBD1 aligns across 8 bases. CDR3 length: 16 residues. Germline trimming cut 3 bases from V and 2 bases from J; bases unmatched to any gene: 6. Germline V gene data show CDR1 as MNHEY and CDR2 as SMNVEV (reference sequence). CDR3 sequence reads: CASSFGQGRTKNIQYF. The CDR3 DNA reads TGTGCCAGCAGTTTCGGACAGGGTAGGACCAAAAACATTCAGTACTTC.

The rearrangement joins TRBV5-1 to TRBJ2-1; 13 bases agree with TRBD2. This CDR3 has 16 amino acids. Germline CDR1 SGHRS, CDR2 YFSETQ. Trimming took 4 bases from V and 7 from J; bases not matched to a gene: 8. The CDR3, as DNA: TGCGCCAGCAGCAGGACTAGCGGGGGAGGGTTGAATGAGCAGTTCTTC. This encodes CASSRTSGGGLNEQFF.

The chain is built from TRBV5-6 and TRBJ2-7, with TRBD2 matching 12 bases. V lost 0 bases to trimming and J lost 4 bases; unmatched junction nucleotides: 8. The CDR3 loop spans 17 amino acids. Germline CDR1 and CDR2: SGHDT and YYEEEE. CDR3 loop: CASSLGTSGTVGYEQYF. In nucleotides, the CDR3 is TGTGCCAGCAGCTTGGGGACTAGCGGGACTGTCGGGTACGAGCAGTACTTC. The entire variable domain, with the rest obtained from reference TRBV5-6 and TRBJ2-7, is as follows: DAGVTQSPTHLIKTRGQQVTLRCSPKSGHDTVSWYQQALGQGPQFIFQYYEEEERQRGNFPDRFSGHQFPNYSSELNVNALLLGDSALYLCASSLGTSGTVGYEQYFGPGTRLTVT.

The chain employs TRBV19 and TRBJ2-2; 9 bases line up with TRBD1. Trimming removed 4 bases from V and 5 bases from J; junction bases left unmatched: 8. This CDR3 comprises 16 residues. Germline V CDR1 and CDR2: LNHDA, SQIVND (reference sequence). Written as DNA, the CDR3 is TGTGCCAGTAGTACACAGGGGGCAAGGGGAACCGGGGAGCTGTTTTTT. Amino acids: CASSTQGARGTGELFF.

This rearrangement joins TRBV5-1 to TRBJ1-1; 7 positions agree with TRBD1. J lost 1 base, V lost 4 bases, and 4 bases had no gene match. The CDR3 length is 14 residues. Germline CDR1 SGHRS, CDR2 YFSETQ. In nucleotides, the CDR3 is TGCGCCAGCAGCCCAAGGACAGGGAACACTGAAGCTTTCTTT. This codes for CASSPRTGNTEAFF. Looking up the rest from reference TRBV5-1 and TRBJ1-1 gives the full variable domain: KAGVTQTPRYLIKTRGQQVTLSCSPISGHRSVSWYQQTPGQGLQFLFEYFSETQRNKGNFPGRFSGRQFSNSRSEMNVSTLELGDSALYLCASSPRTGNTEAFFGQGTRLTVV.

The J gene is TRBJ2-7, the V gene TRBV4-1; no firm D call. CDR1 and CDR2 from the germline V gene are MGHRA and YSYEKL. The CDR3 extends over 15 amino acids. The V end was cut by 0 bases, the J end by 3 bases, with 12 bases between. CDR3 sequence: CASSQEESALYEQYF. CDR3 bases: TGCGCCAGCAGCCAAGAAGAGAGCGCCCTCTACGAGCAGTACTTC.

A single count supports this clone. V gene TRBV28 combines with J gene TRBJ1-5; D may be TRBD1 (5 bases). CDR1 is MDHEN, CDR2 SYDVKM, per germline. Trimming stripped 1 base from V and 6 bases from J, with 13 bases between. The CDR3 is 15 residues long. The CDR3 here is CASSLSQGQGQPQHF. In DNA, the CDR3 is TGTGCCAGCAGTTTATCCCAGGGTCAGGGTCAGCCCCAGCATTTT.

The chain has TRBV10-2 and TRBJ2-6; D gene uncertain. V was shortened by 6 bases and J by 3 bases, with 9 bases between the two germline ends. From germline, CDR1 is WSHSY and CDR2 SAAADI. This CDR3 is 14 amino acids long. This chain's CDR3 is CASSQLVGANVLTF. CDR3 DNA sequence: TGCGCCAGCAGCCAGTTGGTTGGGGCCAACGTCCTGACTTTC.

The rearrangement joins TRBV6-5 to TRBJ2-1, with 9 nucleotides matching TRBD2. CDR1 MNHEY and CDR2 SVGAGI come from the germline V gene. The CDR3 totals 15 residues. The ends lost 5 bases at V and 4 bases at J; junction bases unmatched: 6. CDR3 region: CASSRAGGGYNEQFF. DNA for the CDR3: TGTGCCAGCAGTAGAGCGGGAGGCGGTTACAATGAGCAGTTCTTC.

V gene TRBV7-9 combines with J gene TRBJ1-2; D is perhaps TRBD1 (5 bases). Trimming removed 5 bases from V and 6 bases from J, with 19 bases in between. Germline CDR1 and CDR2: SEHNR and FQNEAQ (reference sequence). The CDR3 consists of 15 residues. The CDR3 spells CASSLGAPGYHGYTF. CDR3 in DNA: TGTGCCAGCAGCCTAGGGGCTCCCGGGTATCATGGCTACACCTTC. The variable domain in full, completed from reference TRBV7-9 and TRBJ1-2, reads DTGVSQNPRHKITKRGQNVTFRCDPISEHNRLYWYRQTLGQGPEFLTYFQNEAQLEKSRLLSDRFSAERPKGSFSTLEIQRTEQGDSAMYLCASSLGAPGYHGYTFGSGTRLTVV.

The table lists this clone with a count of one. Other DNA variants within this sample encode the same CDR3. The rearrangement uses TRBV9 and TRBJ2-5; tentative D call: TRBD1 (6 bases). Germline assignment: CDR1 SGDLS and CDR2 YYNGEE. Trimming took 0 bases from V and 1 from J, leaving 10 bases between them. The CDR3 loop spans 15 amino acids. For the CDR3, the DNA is TGTGCCAGCAGCGTAGCCGGGGACACCCAAGAGACCCAGTACTTC. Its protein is CASSVAGDTQETQYF.

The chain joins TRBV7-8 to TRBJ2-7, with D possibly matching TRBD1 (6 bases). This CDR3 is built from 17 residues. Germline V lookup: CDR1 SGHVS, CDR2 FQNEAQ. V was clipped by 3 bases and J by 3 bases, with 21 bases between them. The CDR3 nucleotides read TGTGCCAGCAGCTTGACCCTCGGGTGGCAGGGGAACTACGAGCAGTACTTC. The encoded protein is CASSLTLGWQGNYEQYF.

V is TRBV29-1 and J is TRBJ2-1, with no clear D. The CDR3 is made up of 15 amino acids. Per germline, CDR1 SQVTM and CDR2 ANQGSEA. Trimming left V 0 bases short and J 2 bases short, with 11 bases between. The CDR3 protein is CSVEDALPAYNEQFF. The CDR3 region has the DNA TGCAGCGTTGAAGATGCGCTCCCCGCCTACAATGAGCAGTTCTTC.

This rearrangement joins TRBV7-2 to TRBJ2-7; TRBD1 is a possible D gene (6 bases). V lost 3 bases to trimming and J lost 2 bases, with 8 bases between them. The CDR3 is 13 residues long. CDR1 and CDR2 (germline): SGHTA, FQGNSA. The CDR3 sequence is CASSFDRPYEQYF. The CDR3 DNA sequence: TGTGCCAGCAGCTTTGACAGGCCCTACGAGCAGTACTTC. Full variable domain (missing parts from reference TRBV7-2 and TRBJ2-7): GAGVSQSPSNKVTEKGKDVELRCDPISGHTALYWYRQSLGQGLEFLIYFQGNSAPDKSGLPSDRFSAERTGGSVSTLTIQRTQQEDSAVYLCASSFDRPYEQYFGPGTRLTVT.

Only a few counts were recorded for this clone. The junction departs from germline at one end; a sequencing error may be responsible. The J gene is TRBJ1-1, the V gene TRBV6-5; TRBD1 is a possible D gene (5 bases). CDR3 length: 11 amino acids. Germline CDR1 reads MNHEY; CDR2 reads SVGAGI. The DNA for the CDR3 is TGTGCCAGCAGCTCGGGGCTCCCGGAGATCTTT. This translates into CASSSGLPEIF.

The CDR3 reads CAISEAGTDTQYF. CDR3 sequence (DNA): TGTGCCATCAGTGAAGCAGGCACAGATACGCAGTATTTT. The chain combines TRBV10-3 with TRBJ2-3; no clear D. CDR3 length equals 13 residues. The germline V gene encodes CDR1 ENHRY and CDR2 SYGVKD. Trimming shortened V by 3 bases and J by 1 base, and 5 bases separated the two germline ends.